The clone carrying this T cell receptor beta chain occurred a few times. No antigen is known for it. This specimen comes from a study of beta chain features in type 1 diabetes. Whole-study results and caveats: All four CD4+ subsets from Type 1 diabetes patients carried moderately but significantly shorter TCRB CDR3s.

The CDR3 runs to 15 residues. Germline loops: CDR1 LGHNA, CDR2 YNFKEQ. After removal of 8 bases from V and 1 base from J, the junction contained 3 bases not matched to a gene. All of the isolated RNA was reverse transcribed, so expressed TCRB transcripts were sequenced. Libraries were prepared by immunoSEQ multiplex PCR; TCRdb keeps only in-frame clonotypes and omits some of them. The table has 300,000 to 350,000 clones, approximately 13% seen once. This rearrangement joins TRBV4-2 to TRBJ2-2, with 11 bases identical to TRBD2. Sequencing was done on a sample of naive CD4+ T cells from blood. The TCR was taken from a woman between 18 and 29 years old with type 1 diabetes. CDR3 nucleotides: TGTGCCAGCGGACTAGCGGGTCTGAACACCGGGGAGCTGTTTTTT. This encodes CASGLAGLNTGELFF.